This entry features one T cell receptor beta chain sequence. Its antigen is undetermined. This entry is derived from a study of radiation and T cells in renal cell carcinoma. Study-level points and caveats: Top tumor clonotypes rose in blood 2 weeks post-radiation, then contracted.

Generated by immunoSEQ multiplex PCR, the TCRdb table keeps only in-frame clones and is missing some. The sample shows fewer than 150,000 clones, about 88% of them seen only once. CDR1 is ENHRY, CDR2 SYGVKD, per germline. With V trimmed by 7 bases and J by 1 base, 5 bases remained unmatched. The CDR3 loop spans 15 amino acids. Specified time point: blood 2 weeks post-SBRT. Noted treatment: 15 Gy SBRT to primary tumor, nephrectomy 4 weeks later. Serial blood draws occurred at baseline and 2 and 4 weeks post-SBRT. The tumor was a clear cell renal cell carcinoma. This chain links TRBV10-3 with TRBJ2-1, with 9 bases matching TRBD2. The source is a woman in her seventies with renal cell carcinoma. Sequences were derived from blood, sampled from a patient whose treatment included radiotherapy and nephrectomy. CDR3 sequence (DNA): TGTGCCATCACGGGGAGCGGGGGGTCCTACAATGAGCAGTTCTTC. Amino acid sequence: CAITGSGGSYNEQFF.